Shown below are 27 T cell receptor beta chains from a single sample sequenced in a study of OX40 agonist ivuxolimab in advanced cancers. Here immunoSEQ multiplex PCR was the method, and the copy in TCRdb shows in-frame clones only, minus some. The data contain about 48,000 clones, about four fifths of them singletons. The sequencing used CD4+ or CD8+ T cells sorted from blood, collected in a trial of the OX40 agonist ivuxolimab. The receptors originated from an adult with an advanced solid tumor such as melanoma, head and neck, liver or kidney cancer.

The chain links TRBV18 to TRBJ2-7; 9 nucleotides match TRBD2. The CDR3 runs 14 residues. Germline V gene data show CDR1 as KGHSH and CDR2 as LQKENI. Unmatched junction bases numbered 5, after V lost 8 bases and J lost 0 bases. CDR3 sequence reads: CASGLSGSSYEQYF. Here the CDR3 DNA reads TGTGCCAGCGGACTTAGCGGGAGCTCCTACGAGCAGTACTTC.

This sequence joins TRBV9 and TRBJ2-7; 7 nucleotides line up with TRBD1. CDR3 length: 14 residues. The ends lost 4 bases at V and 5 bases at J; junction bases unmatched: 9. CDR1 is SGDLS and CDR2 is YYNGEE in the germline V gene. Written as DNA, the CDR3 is TGTGCCAGCAGCTCAGGGGGACAGTTGAACGAGCAGTACTTC. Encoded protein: CASSSGGQLNEQYF.

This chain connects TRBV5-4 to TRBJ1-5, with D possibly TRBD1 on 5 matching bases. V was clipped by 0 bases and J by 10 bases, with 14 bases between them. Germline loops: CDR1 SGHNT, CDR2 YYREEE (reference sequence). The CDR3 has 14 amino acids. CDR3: CASSLAGGAGPQHF. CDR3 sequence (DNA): TGTGCCAGCAGCTTGGCAGGCGGGGCAGGACCCCAGCATTTT.

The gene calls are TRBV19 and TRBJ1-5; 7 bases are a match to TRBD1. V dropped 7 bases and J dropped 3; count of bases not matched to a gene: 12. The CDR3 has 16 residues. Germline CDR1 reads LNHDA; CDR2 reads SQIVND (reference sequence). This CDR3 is CASTRGQAYNNQPQHF. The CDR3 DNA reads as TGTGCCAGTACCCGAGGACAGGCCTATAACAATCAGCCCCAGCATTTT.

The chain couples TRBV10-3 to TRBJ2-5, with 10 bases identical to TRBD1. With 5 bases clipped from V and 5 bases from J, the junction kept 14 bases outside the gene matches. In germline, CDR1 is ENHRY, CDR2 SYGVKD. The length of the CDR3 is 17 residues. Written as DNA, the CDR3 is TGTGCCATCAGTACCGACAGGGGGCCGTCCATGGTGGAGACCCAGTACTTC. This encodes CAISTDRGPSMVETQYF.

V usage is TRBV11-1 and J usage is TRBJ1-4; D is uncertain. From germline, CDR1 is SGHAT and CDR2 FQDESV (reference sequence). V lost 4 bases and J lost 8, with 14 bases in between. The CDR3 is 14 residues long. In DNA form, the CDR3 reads TGTGCCAGCAGCTCAGAAGGTCTAGGAGAAAAACTGTTTTTT. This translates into CASSSEGLGEKLFF.

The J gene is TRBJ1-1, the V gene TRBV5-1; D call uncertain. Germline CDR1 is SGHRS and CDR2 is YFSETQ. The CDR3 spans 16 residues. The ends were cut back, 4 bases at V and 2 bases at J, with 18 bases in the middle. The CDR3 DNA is TGCGCCAGCAGCCCCGGGAGAGCCCTACGAAACACTGAAGCTTTCTTT. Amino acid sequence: CASSPGRALRNTEAFF.

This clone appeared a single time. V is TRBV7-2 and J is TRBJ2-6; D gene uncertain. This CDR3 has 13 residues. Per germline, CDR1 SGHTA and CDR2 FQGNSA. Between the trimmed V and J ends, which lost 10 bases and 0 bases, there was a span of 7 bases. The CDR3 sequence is CAIPISGANVLTF. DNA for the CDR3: TGTGCCATTCCGATCTCTGGGGCCAACGTCCTGACTTTC.

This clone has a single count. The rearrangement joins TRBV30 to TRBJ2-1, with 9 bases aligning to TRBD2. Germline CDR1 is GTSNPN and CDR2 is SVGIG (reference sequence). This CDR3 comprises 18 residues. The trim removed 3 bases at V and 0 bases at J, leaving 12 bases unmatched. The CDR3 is CAWSVLAGSLSSYNEQFF. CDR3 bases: TGTGCCTGGAGCGTACTAGCGGGCTCCCTAAGCTCCTACAATGAGCAGTTCTTC.

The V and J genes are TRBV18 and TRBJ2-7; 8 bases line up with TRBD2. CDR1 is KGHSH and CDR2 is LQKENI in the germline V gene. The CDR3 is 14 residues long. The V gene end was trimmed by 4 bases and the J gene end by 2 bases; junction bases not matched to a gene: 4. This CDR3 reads CASSRSGATYEQYF. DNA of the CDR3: TGTGCCAGCTCACGTAGCGGGGCTACCTACGAGCAGTACTTC.

Here the CDR3 DNA reads TGTGCCAGCAGTGATCAAGCGGGAGGTTACAATGAGCAGTTCTTC. Its protein is CASSDQAGGYNEQFF. V is TRBV6-1 and J is TRBJ2-1; TRBD2 matches 9 bases. This CDR3 is 15 amino acids long. Germline CDR1 is MNHNS and CDR2 is SASEGT. V was clipped by 3 bases and J by 4 bases; unmatched bases: 4.

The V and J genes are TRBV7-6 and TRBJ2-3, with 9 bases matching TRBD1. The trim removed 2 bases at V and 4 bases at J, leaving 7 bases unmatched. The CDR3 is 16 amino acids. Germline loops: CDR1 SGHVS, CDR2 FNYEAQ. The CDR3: CASSLFTGGFADTQYF. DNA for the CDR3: TGTGCCAGCAGCTTATTTACAGGGGGCTTTGCAGATACGCAGTATTTT.

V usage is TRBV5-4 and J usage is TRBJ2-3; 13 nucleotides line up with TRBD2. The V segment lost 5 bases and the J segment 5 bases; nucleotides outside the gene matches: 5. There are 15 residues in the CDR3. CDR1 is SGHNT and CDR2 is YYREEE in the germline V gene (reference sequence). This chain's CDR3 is CASRLAGGLEDTQYF. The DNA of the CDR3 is TGTGCCAGCAGACTAGCGGGGGGGCTTGAAGATACGCAGTATTTT.

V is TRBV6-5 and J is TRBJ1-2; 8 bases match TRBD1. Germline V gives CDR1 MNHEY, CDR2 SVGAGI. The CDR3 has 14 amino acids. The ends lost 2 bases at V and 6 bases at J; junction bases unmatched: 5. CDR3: CASSYDRGADGYTF. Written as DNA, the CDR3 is TGTGCCAGCAGTTACGACAGGGGAGCGGATGGCTACACCTTC.

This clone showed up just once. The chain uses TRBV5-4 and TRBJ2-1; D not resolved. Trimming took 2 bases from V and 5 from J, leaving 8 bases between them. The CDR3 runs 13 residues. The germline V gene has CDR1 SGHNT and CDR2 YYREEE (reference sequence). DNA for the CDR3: TGTGCCAGCAGCTTAGGTACAGACAATGAGCAGTTCTTC. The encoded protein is CASSLGTDNEQFF.

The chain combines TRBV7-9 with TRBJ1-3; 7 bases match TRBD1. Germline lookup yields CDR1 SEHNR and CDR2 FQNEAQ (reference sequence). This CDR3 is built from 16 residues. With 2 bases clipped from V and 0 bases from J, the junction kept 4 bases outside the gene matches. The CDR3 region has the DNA TGTGCCAGCAGCTTATGGCAGGGGGGCTCTGGAAACACCATATATTTT. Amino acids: CASSLWQGGSGNTIYF. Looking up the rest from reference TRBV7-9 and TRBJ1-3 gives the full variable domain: DTGVSQNPRHKITKRGQNVTFRCDPISEHNRLYWYRQTLGQGPEFLTYFQNEAQLEKSRLLSDRFSAERPKGSFSTLEIQRTEQGDSAMYLCASSLWQGGSGNTIYFGEGSWLTVV.

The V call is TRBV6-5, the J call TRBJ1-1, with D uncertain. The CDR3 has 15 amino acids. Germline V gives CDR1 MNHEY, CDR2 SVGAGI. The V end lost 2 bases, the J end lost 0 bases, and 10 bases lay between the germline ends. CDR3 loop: CASSYGGGMNTEAFF. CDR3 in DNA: TGTGCCAGCAGTTACGGTGGCGGGATGAACACTGAAGCTTTCTTT.

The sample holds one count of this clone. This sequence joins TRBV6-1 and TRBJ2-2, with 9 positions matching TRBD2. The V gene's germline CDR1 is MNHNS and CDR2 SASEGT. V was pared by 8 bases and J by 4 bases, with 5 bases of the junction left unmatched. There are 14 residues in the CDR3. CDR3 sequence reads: CASVSGSGTGELFF. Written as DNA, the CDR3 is TGTGCCAGCGTTAGCGGGAGTGGCACCGGGGAGCTGTTTTTT.

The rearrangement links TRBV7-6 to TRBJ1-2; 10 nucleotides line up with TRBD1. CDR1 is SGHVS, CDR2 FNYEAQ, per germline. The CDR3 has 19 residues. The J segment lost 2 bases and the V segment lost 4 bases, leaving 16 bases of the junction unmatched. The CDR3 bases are TGTGCCAGCAGCTCCCTACCGCGGGACAGGGGAGCAGGCAACTATGGCTACACCTTC. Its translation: CASSSLPRDRGAGNYGYTF.

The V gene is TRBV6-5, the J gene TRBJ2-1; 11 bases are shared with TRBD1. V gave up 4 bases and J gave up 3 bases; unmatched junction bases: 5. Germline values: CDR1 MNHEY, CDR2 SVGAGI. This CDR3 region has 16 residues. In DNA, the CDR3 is TGTGCCAGCAGTTCTTCCGGGACAGGGGGCTACAATGAGCAGTTCTTC. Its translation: CASSSSGTGGYNEQFF.

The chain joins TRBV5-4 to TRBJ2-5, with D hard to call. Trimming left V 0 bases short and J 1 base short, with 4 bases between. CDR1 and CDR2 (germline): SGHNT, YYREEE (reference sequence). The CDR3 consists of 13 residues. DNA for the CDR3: TGTGCCAGCAGCTTGGTGTTCCAAGAGACCCAGTACTTC. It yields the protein CASSLVFQETQYF.

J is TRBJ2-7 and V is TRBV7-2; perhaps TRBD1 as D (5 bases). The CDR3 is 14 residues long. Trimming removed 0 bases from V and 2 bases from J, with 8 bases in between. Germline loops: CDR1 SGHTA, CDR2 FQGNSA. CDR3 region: CASSLADTTYEQYF. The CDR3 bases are TGTGCCAGCAGCTTAGCGGACACCACCTACGAGCAGTACTTC.

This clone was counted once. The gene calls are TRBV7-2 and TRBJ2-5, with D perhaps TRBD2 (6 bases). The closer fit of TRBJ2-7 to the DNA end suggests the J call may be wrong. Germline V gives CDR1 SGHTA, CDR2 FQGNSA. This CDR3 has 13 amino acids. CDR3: CASTWGRPYEQYF. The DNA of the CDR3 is TGTGCCAGCACTTGGGGGAGGCCCTACGAGCAGTACTTC.

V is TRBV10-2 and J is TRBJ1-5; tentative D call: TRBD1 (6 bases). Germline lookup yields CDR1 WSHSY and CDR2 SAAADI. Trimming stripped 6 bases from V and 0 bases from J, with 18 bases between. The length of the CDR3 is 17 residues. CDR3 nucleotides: TGCGCCAGCAGCCGGGACACGCACTTCAATAGCAATCAGCCCCAGCATTTT. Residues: CASSRDTHFNSNQPQHF.

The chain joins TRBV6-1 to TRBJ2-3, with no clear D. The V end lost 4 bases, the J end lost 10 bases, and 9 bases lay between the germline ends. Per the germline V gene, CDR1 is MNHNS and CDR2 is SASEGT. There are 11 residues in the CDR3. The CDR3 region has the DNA TGTGCCAGCAGTGGAAGTGTGGCGCAGTATTTT. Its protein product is CASSGSVAQYF.

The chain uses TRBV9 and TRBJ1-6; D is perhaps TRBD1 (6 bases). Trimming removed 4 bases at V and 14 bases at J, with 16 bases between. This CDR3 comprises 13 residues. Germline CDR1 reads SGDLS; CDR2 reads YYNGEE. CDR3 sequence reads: CASSSAGGPALHF. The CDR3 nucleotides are TGTGCCAGCAGCTCAGCTGGGGGCCCGGCCCTCCACTTT.

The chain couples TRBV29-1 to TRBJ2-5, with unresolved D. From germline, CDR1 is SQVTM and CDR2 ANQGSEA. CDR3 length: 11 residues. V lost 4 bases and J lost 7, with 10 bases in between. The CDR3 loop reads CSVGESGTQYF. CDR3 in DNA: TGCAGCGTTGGGGAATCAGGGACCCAGTACTTC.